A single sample gave rise to the 27 T cell receptor beta chains below, sequenced in a study of blood T cell repertoires in COVID-19. Method: immunoSEQ multiplex PCR; TCRdb's copy keeps in-frame clones and lacks some. The sample lists about 150,000 clones; approximately 88% were seen once. Sequencing was carried out using peripheral blood. The receptors come from a man between 60 and 75 years old with acute or convalescent COVID-19.

This rearrangement joins TRBV11-2 to TRBJ2-3; 9 nucleotides line up with TRBD2. The V gene's germline CDR1 is SGHAT and CDR2 FQNNGV. V lost 2 bases to trimming and J lost 1 base; unmatched junction nucleotides: 4. CDR3 length: 16 amino acids. Here the CDR3 DNA reads TGTGCCAGCAGCTTAATCGAGCGGGGGGGCACAGATACGCAGTATTTT. This gives the protein CASSLIERGGTDTQYF.

The chain employs TRBV3-1 (or the pseudogene TRBV3-2) and TRBJ1-2; D is uncertain. This CDR3 has 11 residues. Trimming shortened V by 6 bases and J by 6 bases, and 8 bases separated the two germline ends. The germline CDR1 and CDR2 sequences are LGHDT and YNNKEL (reference sequence). The DNA for the CDR3 is TGTGCCAGCAGGGGCGGGCATGGCTACACCTTC. It is translated as CASRGGHGYTF.

The V and J genes are TRBV9 and TRBJ2-1, with a possible D match to TRBD1 (5 bases). Germline V gene lookup returns CDR1 SGDLS and CDR2 YYNGEE. This CDR3 comprises 13 residues. V shed 1 base and J shed 12 bases, with 14 bases lying between them. The CDR3 DNA reads TGTGCCAGCAGCGTACAGGGCCTCGGTGGGCAGTTCTTC. Translated: CASSVQGLGGQFF.

The chain couples TRBV12-3 or TRBV12-4 to TRBJ1-2; D perhaps matches TRBD1 (6 bases). This CDR3 has 12 amino acids. V lost 5 bases and J 7 bases, leaving 11 bases between the germline ends. The CDR3 here is CASSQNRVGYTF. CDR3 bases: TGTGCCAGCAGTCAAAACAGGGTTGGCTACACCTTC.

The genes are TRBV9 and TRBJ1-6, with 9 bases aligning to TRBD1. The germline CDR1 and CDR2 sequences are SGDLS and YYNGEE. CDR3 length equals 17 residues. V lost 5 bases and J lost 4; bases outside the gene matches: 10. The CDR3 bases are TGTGCCAGCAGACCCCGGGACAGGGAAATTTATAATTCACCCCTCCACTTT. Protein sequence: CASRPRDREIYNSPLHF.

The chain recombines TRBV29-1 with TRBJ2-7; 8 positions agree with TRBD1. The CDR3 runs 13 residues. With V trimmed by 2 bases and J by 6 bases, 6 bases remained unmatched. Per the germline V gene, CDR1 is SQVTM and CDR2 is ANQGSEA. CDR3 residues: CSVEQGALGEQYF. In DNA, the CDR3 is TGCAGCGTTGAACAGGGGGCTTTGGGCGAGCAGTACTTC.

The chain joins TRBV28 to TRBJ1-5, with TRBD1 identical over 9 bases. V was clipped by 1 base and J by 4 bases; unmatched bases: 2. This CDR3 region has 15 residues. Germline V gives CDR1 MDHEN, CDR2 SYDVKM. In DNA form, the CDR3 reads TGTGCCAGCAGTTTATATGGGACAGGGAATCAGCCCCAGCATTTT. Translation gives CASSLYGTGNQPQHF.

The V gene is TRBV6-5, the J gene TRBJ2-6; no clear D. The CDR3 extends over 15 amino acids. The V and J ends lost 6 bases and 0 bases respectively, with 9 bases between them. The germline gives CDR1 MNHEY, CDR2 SVGAGI. The CDR3 sequence: CASSPQFSGANVLTF. CDR3 DNA: TGTGCCAGCAGCCCGCAGTTCTCTGGGGCCAACGTCCTGACTTTC.

The V call is TRBV15, the J call TRBJ2-2; 7 bases line up with TRBD1. The V and J ends lost 5 bases and 4 bases, in that order; junction bases with no gene match: 13. The germline V gene has CDR1 LNHNV and CDR2 YYDKDF (reference sequence). The CDR3 is 17 residues long. The chain's CDR3 is CATSPESDRYSTGELFF. The CDR3, as DNA: TGTGCCACCAGCCCTGAATCGGACAGGTACAGCACCGGGGAGCTGTTTTTT.

J is TRBJ2-7 and V is TRBV9; D not certain. The germline V gene encodes CDR1 SGDLS and CDR2 YYNGEE. This CDR3 has 14 residues. Trimming shortened V by 0 bases and J by 0 bases, and 7 bases separated the two germline ends. CDR3 protein: CASSVGGSSYEQYF. As DNA, the CDR3 is TGTGCCAGCAGCGTAGGAGGAAGCTCCTACGAGCAGTACTTC.

The chain carries TRBV11-2 and TRBJ1-6, with 8 positions matching TRBD1. V shed 6 bases, J shed 6 bases, and the junction held 10 bases outside the gene matches. There are 16 residues in the CDR3. CDR1 SGHAT and CDR2 FQNNGV come from the germline V gene. The chain's CDR3 is CASRPPATGVNSPLHF. CDR3 sequence (DNA): TGTGCCAGCAGGCCACCCGCGACAGGGGTTAATTCACCCCTCCACTTT.

In its sample, this clone was seen once. This chain joins TRBV18 and TRBJ1-1, with D uncertain. Germline V gene lookup returns CDR1 KGHSH and CDR2 LQKENI. Trimming cost V 6 bases and J 4 bases, with 12 bases left between them. The CDR3 has 13 residues. Here the CDR3 DNA reads TGTGCCAGCTCGAACTCGGAGGTCACTGAAGCTTTCTTT. Protein sequence: CASSNSEVTEAFF.

This sequence joins TRBV19 and TRBJ2-1; 7 bases are a match to TRBD2. The CDR3 extends over 14 amino acids. Germline-derived CDR1 and CDR2 are LNHDA and SQIVND (reference sequence). J gave up 2 bases and V 5 bases, and 3 bases lay outside the gene matches. CDR3 loop: CASSPGLAYNEQFF. CDR3 nucleotides: TGTGCCAGTAGTCCCGGACTAGCCTACAATGAGCAGTTCTTC.

This chain uses TRBV5-1 with TRBJ2-3; 14 nucleotides agree with TRBD2. The CDR3 covers 17 residues. With 3 bases clipped from V and 6 bases from J, the junction kept 9 bases outside the gene matches. The germline V gene encodes CDR1 SGHRS and CDR2 YFSETQ. The CDR3 region has the DNA TGCGCCAGCAGCTCGGGCGGGACTAGCGGGGGTAAGGATACGCAGTATTTT. It codes for CASSSGGTSGGKDTQYF.

V gene TRBV4-3 combines with J gene TRBJ2-5, with 9 positions matching TRBD2. In germline, CDR1 is LGHNA, CDR2 YSLEER. Trimming cost V 1 base and J 0 bases; bases outside gene matches: 6. This CDR3 spans 17 amino acids. The CDR3 is CASSQGLSGGNQETQYF. The DNA for the CDR3 is TGCGCCAGCAGCCAAGGTTTGAGCGGGGGGAACCAAGAGACCCAGTACTTC.

This chain joins TRBV5-1 and TRBJ2-7, with D tentatively TRBD1 (5 bases). Trimming took off 0 bases at V and 7 bases at J, with 26 bases between the two ends. Germline lookup yields CDR1 SGHRS and CDR2 YFSETQ. The CDR3 contains 18 residues. This CDR3 is CASSLASSRQVVGVEQYF. The CDR3 nucleotides are TGCGCCAGCAGCTTGGCGTCGTCTCGGCAGGTCGTAGGGGTGGAGCAGTACTTC.

CDR3 DNA sequence: TGCAGCGTTGTAGCGTCGGGAGAGACCCAGTACTTC. This sequence encodes CSVVASGETQYF. The chain recombines TRBV29-1 with TRBJ2-5; TRBD2 is a possible D gene (5 bases). The germline V gene has CDR1 SQVTM and CDR2 ANQGSEA. The CDR3 is 12 amino acids. The ends were cut back, 4 bases at V and 4 bases at J, with 10 bases in the middle.

The J gene is TRBJ1-3, the V gene TRBV6-5, with unresolved D. The germline V gene has CDR1 MNHEY and CDR2 SVGAGI. V lost 7 bases and J 4 bases, leaving 8 bases between the germline ends. The CDR3 runs 12 residues. CDR3 residues: CASISFGNTIYF. The CDR3, as DNA: TGTGCCAGCATTTCCTTCGGAAACACCATATATTTT.

CDR3 loop: CASSLTGNSYNEQFF. DNA of the CDR3: TGCGCCAGCAGCCTGACAGGGAACTCCTACAATGAGCAGTTCTTC. The gene calls are TRBV5-1 and TRBJ2-1, with 7 bases aligning to TRBD1. CDR1 and CDR2 (germline): SGHRS, YFSETQ. J gave up 0 bases and V 4 bases, and 4 bases lay outside the gene matches. This CDR3 region has 15 residues.

The rearrangement uses TRBV9 and TRBJ2-3; D may be TRBD2 (6 bases). With 0 bases removed from V and 5 bases from J, the gap between germline ends came to 16 bases. The CDR3 extends over 16 amino acids. Germline CDR1 reads SGDLS; CDR2 reads YYNGEE. The CDR3 protein is CASSVVASVIQDTQYF. CDR3 in DNA: TGTGCCAGCAGCGTAGTGGCTAGCGTAATTCAAGATACGCAGTATTTT.

The chain is built from TRBV9 and TRBJ1-1, with D perhaps matching TRBD1 (5 bases). The CDR3 length is 14 residues. Germline V lookup: CDR1 SGDLS, CDR2 YYNGEE. V lost 3 bases to trimming and J lost 5 bases, with 14 bases between them. DNA for the CDR3: TGTGCCAGCAGCGCGGTCAACAAGGGGACTGAAGCTTTCTTT. Its protein product is CASSAVNKGTEAFF.

J is TRBJ1-2 and V is TRBV5-4; no definite D call. CDR1 is SGHNT, CDR2 YYREEE, per germline (reference sequence). V gave up 10 bases and J gave up 6 bases, with 31 bases separating them. The CDR3 spans 17 residues. CDR3 nucleotide sequence: TGTGCCGGACGAGCGGGTGGAGGGTCGTGGCCGGGAGATGGCTACACCTTC. Its protein is CAGRAGGGSWPGDGYTF. Looking up the rest from reference TRBV5-4 and TRBJ1-2 gives the full variable domain: ETGVTQSPTHLIKTRGQQVTLRCSSQSGHNTVSWYQQALGQGPQFIFQYYREEENGRGNFPPRFSGLQFPNYSSELNVNALELDDSALYLCAGRAGGGSWPGDGYTFGSGTRLTVV.

In DNA, the CDR3 is TGTGCCAGCACCCCCGAAGGGGACACTGAAGCTTTCTTT. Translation: CASTPEGDTEAFF. V gene TRBV2 combines with J gene TRBJ1-1; weak D call: TRBD1 (5 bases). This CDR3 has 13 amino acids. Trimming left V 7 bases short and J 3 bases short, with 12 bases between. Germline CDR1 reads SNHLY; CDR2 reads FYNNEI.

The V call is TRBV5-1, the J call TRBJ2-3, with D tentatively TRBD2 (7 bases). The CDR3 totals 15 residues. The V gene's germline CDR1 is SGHRS and CDR2 YFSETQ. Trimming removed 4 bases from V and 7 bases from J, with 19 bases in between. Here the CDR3 DNA reads TGCGCCAGCAGCATAGGGGGGGTAGAGCCCCATACGCAGTATTTT. Translation gives CASSIGGVEPHTQYF.

This clone was seen once. This sequence joins TRBV3-1 (or the pseudogene TRBV3-2) and TRBJ1-6; D is ambiguous. Looked up from germline, CDR1 is LGHDT and CDR2 is YNNKEL (reference sequence). V was cut by 1 base and J by 7 bases, with 11 bases left in between. CDR3 size: 15 residues. The CDR3 sequence: CASSQGSGYNSPLHF. CDR3 DNA sequence: TGTGCCAGCAGCCAAGGTTCGGGATACAATTCACCCCTCCACTTT.

The chain links TRBV6-2 or TRBV6-3 to TRBJ2-7, with D possibly TRBD1 on 5 matching bases. This CDR3 is built from 16 residues. Deletions cut 5 bases from V and 0 bases from J, with 17 bases between. Germline-derived CDR1 and CDR2 are MNHEY and SVGEGT. In nucleotides, the CDR3 is TGTGCCAGCAGTCCCACAGGCTACACCTTCTCCTACGAGCAGTACTTC. Translation: CASSPTGYTFSYEQYF.

The chain combines TRBV14 with TRBJ2-1, with 15 bases lining up with TRBD2. The V segment lost 1 base and the J segment 10 bases; nucleotides outside the gene matches: 2. The CDR3 length is 15 residues. Germline assignment: CDR1 SGHDN and CDR2 FVKESK. The DNA of the CDR3 is TGTGCCAGCAGCCAAGTAGGGACTAGCGGGGGGGAGCAGTTCTTC. It codes for CASSQVGTSGGEQFF.